The clone carrying this T cell receptor beta chain was counted between two and nine times. Its antigen is unidentified. 5'RACE with constant-segment primers built TCRalpha and TCRbeta cDNA libraries with UMIs. Each CDR3 protein is one row after TCRdb ran MiXCR on the 5' RACE reads. In the table there are approximately 340,000 distinct CDR3 sequences, more than 15% of which are singletons. The sample originates from a study of T-cell memory formation after mild COVID-19. Points from the study as a whole: CD4+ contracting clones were found mainly in CM and EM, and CD8+ ones in EMRA.

J was trimmed by 5 bases and V by 2 bases; bases with no gene match: 7. Germline lookup yields CDR1 LGHNA and CDR2 YSLEER. This CDR3 comprises 17 residues. The J gene is TRBJ2-1, the V gene TRBV4-3; 12 bases are a match to TRBD2. The sequencing sample was made of PBMCs or a T cell subset sorted from them (not recorded which). The TCR comes from a man between 18 and 29 years old who had mild COVID-19 (a few samples of this study predate the infection). Cell type and time point are not known. CDR3: CASSQLLAGGSNNEQFF. DNA of the CDR3: TGCGCCAGCAGCCAATTACTAGCGGGGGGATCGAACAATGAGCAGTTCTTC.